The source of this TCR beta chain is a study of T-cell memory formation after mild COVID-19. About the research overall: TCR clusters largely stayed donor specific.

Study outcomes and limitations: The study found balanced CD4/CD8 in clones contracting day 15 to 85 and a CD4+ lean in later expanders.

This clonotype has more than one count but fewer than ten. No antigen is known for it. TCRdb reprocessed the 5' RACE reads with MiXCR, giving one entry per CDR3 protein. Among some 340,000 distinct CDR3 sequences listed, 10% to 15% were seen once. The CDR3 totals 15 residues. V shed 4 bases and J shed 6 bases, with 18 bases lying between them. The germline CDR1 and CDR2 sequences are SGHTA and FQGNSA. The material sequenced was PBMCs or a T cell subset sorted from them (not recorded which). The receptor was derived from a man between 18 and 29 years old who had mild COVID-19 (a few samples of this study predate the infection). Cell type and time point are not known. V gene TRBV7-2 combines with J gene TRBJ1-2; unclear D gene. The CDR3 loop reads CASSSAVLTDNGYTF. The DNA for the CDR3 is TGTGCCAGCAGCTCCGCTGTGTTAACAGATAATGGCTACACCTTC.